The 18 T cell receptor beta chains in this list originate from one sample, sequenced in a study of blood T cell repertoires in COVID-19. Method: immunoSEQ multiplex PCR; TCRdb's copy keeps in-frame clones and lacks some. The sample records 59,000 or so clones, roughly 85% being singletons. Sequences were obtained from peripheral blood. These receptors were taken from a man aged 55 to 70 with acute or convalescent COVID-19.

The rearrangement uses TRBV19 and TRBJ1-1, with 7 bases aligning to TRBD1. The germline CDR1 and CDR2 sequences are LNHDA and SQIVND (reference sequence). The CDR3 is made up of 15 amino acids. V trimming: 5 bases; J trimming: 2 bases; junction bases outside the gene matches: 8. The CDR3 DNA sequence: TGTGCCAGTAGTCTCCCGACAGGGTCTAACACTGAAGCTTTCTTT. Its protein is CASSLPTGSNTEAFF.

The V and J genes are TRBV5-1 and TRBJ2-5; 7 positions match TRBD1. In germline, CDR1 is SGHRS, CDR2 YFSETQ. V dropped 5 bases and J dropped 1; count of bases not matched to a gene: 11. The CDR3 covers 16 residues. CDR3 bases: TGCGCCAGCAGGCCTATCTACCGGGACAGCCAAGAGACCCAGTACTTC. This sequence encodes CASRPIYRDSQETQYF.

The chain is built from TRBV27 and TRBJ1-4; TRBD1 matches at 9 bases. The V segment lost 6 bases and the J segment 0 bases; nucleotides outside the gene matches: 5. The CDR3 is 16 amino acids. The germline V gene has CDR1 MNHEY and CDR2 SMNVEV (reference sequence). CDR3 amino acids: CASRKGDRATNEKLFF. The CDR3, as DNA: TGTGCCAGCAGAAAGGGGGACAGGGCAACTAATGAAAAACTGTTTTTT.

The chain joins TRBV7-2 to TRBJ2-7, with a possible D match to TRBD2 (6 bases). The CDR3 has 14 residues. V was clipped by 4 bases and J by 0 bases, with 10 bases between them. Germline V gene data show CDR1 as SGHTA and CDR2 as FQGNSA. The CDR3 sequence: CASSWDGSSYEQYF. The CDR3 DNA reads TGTGCCAGCAGCTGGGACGGGAGCTCCTACGAGCAGTACTTC.

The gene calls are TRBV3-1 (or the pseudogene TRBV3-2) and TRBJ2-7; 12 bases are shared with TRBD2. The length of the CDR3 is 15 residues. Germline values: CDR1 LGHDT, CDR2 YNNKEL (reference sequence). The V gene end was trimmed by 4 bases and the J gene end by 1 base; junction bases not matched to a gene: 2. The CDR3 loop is CASSLGLAGSYEQYF. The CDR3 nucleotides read TGTGCCAGCAGCCTCGGACTAGCGGGATCCTACGAGCAGTACTTC.

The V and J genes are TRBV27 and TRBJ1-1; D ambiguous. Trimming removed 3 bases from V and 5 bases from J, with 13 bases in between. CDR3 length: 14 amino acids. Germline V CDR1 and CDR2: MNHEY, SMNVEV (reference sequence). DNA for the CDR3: TGTGCCAGCAGTTTTCTCGGGGTGCGAACTGAAGCTTTCTTT. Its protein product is CASSFLGVRTEAFF.

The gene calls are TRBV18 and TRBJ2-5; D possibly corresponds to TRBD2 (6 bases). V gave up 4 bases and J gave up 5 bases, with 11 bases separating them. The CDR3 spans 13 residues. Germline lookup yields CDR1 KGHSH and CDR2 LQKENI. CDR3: CASSREGGETQYF. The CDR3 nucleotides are TGTGCCAGCTCACGGGAAGGAGGGGAGACCCAGTACTTC.

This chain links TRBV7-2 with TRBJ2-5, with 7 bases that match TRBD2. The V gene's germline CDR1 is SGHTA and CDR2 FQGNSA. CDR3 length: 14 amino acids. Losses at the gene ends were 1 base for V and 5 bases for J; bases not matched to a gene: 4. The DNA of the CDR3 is TGTGCCAGCAGCTTAGGCGGGAGTTATGAGACCCAGTACTTC. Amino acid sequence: CASSLGGSYETQYF. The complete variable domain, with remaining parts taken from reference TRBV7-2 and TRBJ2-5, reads GAGVSQSPSNKVTEKGKDVELRCDPISGHTALYWYRQSLGQGLEFLIYFQGNSAPDKSGLPSDRFSAERTGGSVSTLTIQRTQQEDSAVYLCASSLGGSYETQYFGPGTRLLVL.

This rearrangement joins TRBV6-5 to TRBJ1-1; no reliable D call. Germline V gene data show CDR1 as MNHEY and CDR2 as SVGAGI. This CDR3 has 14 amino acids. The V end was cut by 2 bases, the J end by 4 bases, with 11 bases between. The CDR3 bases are TGTGCCAGCAGTTACGAGAGGGATGGCACTGAAGCTTTCTTT. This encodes CASSYERDGTEAFF.

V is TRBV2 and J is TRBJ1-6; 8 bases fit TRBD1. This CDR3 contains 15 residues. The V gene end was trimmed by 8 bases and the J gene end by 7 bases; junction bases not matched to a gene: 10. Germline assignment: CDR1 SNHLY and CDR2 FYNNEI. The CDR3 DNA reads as TGTGCCAGCCTCAGGGGGCCTAATAGGAATTCACCCCTCCACTTT. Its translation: CASLRGPNRNSPLHF.

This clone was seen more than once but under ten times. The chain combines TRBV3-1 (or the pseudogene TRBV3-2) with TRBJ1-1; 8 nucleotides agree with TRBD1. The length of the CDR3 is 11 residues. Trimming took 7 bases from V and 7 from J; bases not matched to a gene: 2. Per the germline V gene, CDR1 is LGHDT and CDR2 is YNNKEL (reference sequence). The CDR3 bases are TGTGCCAGCAAAGGGACAGGTGAAGCTTTCTTT. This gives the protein CASKGTGEAFF.

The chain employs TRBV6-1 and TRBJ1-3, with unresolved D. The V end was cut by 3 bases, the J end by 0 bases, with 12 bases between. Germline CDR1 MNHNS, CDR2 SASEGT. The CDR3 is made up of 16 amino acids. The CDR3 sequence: CASSDVSYYSGNTIYF. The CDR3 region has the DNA TGTGCCAGCAGTGACGTATCTTACTACTCTGGAAACACCATATATTTT.

The CDR3 region has the DNA TGTGCCAGCAGCGCGGGGCGGGGCTACAGTTCACCCCTCCACTTT. Amino acid sequence: CASSAGRGYSSPLHF. The chain employs TRBV11-2 and TRBJ1-6, with D possibly matching TRBD1 (5 bases). Germline V CDR1 and CDR2: SGHAT, FQNNGV. This CDR3 contains 15 residues. V was shortened by 5 bases and J by 9 bases, with 17 bases between the two germline ends.

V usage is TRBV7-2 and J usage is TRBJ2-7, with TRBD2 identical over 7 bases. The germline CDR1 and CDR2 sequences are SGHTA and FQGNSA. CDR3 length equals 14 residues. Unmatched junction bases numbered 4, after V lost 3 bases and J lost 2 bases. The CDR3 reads CASSFSSGPYEQYF. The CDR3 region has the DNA TGTGCCAGCAGCTTTTCTAGCGGTCCCTACGAGCAGTACTTC.

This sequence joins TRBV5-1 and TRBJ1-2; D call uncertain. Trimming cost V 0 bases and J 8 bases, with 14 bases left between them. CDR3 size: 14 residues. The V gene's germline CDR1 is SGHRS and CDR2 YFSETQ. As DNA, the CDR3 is TGCGCCAGCAGCTTGGATGAGCCGGGAAAGGGCTACACCTTC. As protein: CASSLDEPGKGYTF.

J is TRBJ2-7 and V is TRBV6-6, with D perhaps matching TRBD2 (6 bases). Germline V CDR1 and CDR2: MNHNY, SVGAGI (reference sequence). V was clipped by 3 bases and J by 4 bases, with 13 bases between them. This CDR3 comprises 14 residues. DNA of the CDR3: TGTGCCAGCAGTTATTTGGAGGGCCGGTACGAGCAGTACTTC. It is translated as CASSYLEGRYEQYF.

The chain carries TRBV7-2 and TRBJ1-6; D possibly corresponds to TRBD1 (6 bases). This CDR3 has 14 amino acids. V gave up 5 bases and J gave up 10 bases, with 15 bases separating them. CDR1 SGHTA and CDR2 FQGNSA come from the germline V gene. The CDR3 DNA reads TGTGCCAGCAGCCCACCAGGGGATGGGTCACCCCTCCACTTT. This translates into CASSPPGDGSPLHF.

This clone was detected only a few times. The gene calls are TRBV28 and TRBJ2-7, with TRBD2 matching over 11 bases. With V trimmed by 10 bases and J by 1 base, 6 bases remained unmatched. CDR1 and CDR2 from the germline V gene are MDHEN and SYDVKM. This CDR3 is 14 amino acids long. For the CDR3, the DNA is TGTGCCACCATACTAGCGGGGGATTCCTACGAGCAGTACTTC. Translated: CATILAGDSYEQYF.